This entry describes one TCR beta chain. The data originate from a study of blood T cell repertoires in COVID-19. Looking at the study overall: PBMCs, B-cell-depleted T cells, or T cells were the source of the cDNA or gDNA that made up the material.

Participants were placed into cohorts based on the clinical history they reported. TCRdb keeps only in-frame clones here, not all; method: immunoSEQ multiplex PCR. The sample includes fewer than 350,000 clones, 85% to 90% of them seen just once. This clonotype originated in a woman in her late teens or twenties with acute COVID-19. The specimen was PBMCs or T cells enriched from blood (not recorded which).

CDR3 DNA: TGTGCCACAGGGGCCAAGAAGAAACTGTTTTTT. This sequence encodes CATGAKKKLFF. The chain joins TRBV6-5 to TRBJ1-4; TRBD1 is a possible D gene (6 bases). Germline V gene data show CDR1 as MNHEY and CDR2 as SVGAGI. The CDR3 spans 11 residues. The V end was cut by 10 bases, the J end by 11 bases, with 14 bases between.